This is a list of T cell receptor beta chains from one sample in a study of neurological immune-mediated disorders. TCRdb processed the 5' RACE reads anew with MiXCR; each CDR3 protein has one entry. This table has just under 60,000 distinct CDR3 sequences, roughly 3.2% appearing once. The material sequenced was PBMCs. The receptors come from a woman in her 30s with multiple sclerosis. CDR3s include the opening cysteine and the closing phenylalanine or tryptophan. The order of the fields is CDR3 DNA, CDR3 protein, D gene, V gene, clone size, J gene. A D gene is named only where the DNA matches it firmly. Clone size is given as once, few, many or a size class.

DNA: TGTGCCAGCAGCGTCCGGGACAGGGTCTATCATGGCTACACCTTC; CDR3: CASSVRDRVYHGYTF; D: TRBD1; V: TRBV7-8; size: few; J: TRBJ1-2
DNA: TGTGCCAGCAGCCCCAGGGCCCACGACGGTGGCTACACCTTC; CDR3: CASSPRAHDGGYTF; D: .; V: TRBV7-9; size: many; J: TRBJ1-2
DNA: TGTGCCAGCAGTTCCCAAAACAATGAGCAGTTCTTC; CDR3: CASSSQNNEQFF; D: .; V: TRBV12-3/TRBV12-4; size: many; J: TRBJ2-1
DNA: TGCGCCAGCAGCCTCGGACAGGGCAGTGAGACCCAGTACTTC; CDR3: CASSLGQGSETQYF; D: TRBD1; V: TRBV5-1; size: many; J: TRBJ2-5
DNA: TGTGCCAGCAGCGTAGGAGCTAGCGGGGCCCCTTTTAAAAACATTCAGTACTTC; CDR3: CASSVGASGAPFKNIQYF; D: TRBD2; V: TRBV9; size: many; J: TRBJ2-4
DNA: TGCAGTGCTAAGATATTTGTGGGTCCACGTGGCGGGGAGCTGTTTTTT; CDR3: CSAKIFVGPRGGELFF; D: .; V: TRBV20-1; size: many; J: TRBJ2-2
DNA: TGTGCCAGCAGCCCAGGAGGGACAATCTCCTACGAGCAGTACTTC; CDR3: CASSPGGTISYEQYF; D: .; V: TRBV7-8; size: many; J: TRBJ2-7
DNA: TGTGCCAGCAGCTTGGGGGGGCGGACTAGCACAGATACGCAGTATTTT; CDR3: CASSLGGRTSTDTQYF; D: .; V: TRBV7-2; size: many; J: TRBJ2-3
DNA: TGCAGTGCTAGAGATCCTGCGAGCCCGCCTAATGAGCAGTTCTTC; CDR3: CSARDPASPPNEQFF; D: .; V: TRBV20-1; size: many; J: TRBJ2-1
DNA: TGTGCCAGAAGGAGGGGACTACCGGGGGCCCACGAGCAGTACTTC; CDR3: CARRRGLPGAHEQYF; D: .; V: TRBV6-5; size: many; J: TRBJ2-7
DNA: TGCAGTGCTAGACGGGGGGGAATCTACAATGAGCAGTTCTTC; CDR3: CSARRGGIYNEQFF; D: TRBD2; V: TRBV20-1; size: many; J: TRBJ2-1